Below are 5 T cell receptor beta chains sequenced from a single sample in a study of T cells in Graves' hyperthyroidism and ophthalmopathy. The investigators amplified TCR beta CDR3 regions from RNA transcripts. First-round RT-PCR with HTBI primers amplified the TCR CDR3 region. From the multiplex PCR reads, TCRdb called clonotypes with MiXCR, one entry per CDR3 protein. The sample contains roughly 570,000 distinct CDR3 sequences, about 45% of which appear only once. Material: peripheral blood or thyroid tissue (not recorded which). Every receptor here comes from an adult woman with Graves' disease, either hyperthyroidism or ophthalmopathy (not recorded which).

The chain is built from TRBV7-9 and TRBJ1-5; D is possibly TRBD1 (5 bases). The germline CDR1 and CDR2 sequences are SEHNR and FQNEAQ (reference sequence). The CDR3 is made up of 13 amino acids. Deletions cut 6 bases from V and 7 bases from J, with 13 bases between. The CDR3 spells CASSPDRSQPQHF. The CDR3 DNA is TGTGCCAGCAGTCCTGACAGATCCCAGCCCCAGCATTTT.

The V gene is TRBV6-2 or TRBV6-3, the J gene TRBJ2-2; D possibly corresponds to TRBD2 (7 bases). V shed 4 bases and J shed 6 bases, with 15 bases lying between them. This CDR3 has 15 amino acids. The germline CDR1 and CDR2 sequences are MNHEY and SVGEGT. In nucleotides, the CDR3 is TGTGCCAGCAGTTTGGGGGGGGGGCGGTCCGGGGAGCTGTTTTTT. This gives the protein CASSLGGGRSGELFF.

The J gene is TRBJ1-2, the V gene TRBV18, with D tentatively TRBD1 (6 bases). Germline values: CDR1 KGHSH, CDR2 LQKENI. The CDR3 spans 15 residues. Trimming stripped 3 bases from V and 0 bases from J, with 11 bases between. The CDR3 sequence: CASSPRDTTNYGYTF. CDR3 in DNA: TGTGCCAGCTCACCTCGGGACACGACTAACTATGGCTACACCTTC.

This clonotype was observed many times. The V gene is TRBV10-3, the J gene TRBJ1-5; D is undetermined. The CDR3 runs to 12 residues. The germline V gene encodes CDR1 ENHRY and CDR2 SYGVKD. Trimming pared 2 bases from V and 7 bases from J, leaving 6 bases between. CDR3 DNA sequence: TGTGCCATCAGTGAGAAGGGACAGCCCCAGCATTTT. Residues: CAISEKGQPQHF.

The chain recombines TRBV9 with TRBJ2-7; 11 nucleotides align to TRBD2. This CDR3 is 16 amino acids long. The trim removed 5 bases at V and 4 bases at J, leaving 11 bases unmatched. In germline, CDR1 is SGDLS, CDR2 YYNGEE. CDR3: CASSLSLLAGEYEQYF. In DNA, the CDR3 is TGTGCCAGCAGTTTATCCCTACTAGCGGGAGAGTACGAGCAGTACTTC.